The next 22 T cell receptor beta chains were all read from a single sample in a study of spatial heterogeneity in lung cancer. As for time point: sample taken at primary tumor resection. Their recognized antigens are unknown. The study, taken as a whole, reports: Tracking of tumor mutation counts was seen in expanded intratumoral alpha and beta TCR counts.

TCRdb re-called the 5' RACE reads with MiXCR, one entry per CDR3 protein. This table has about 27,000 distinct CDR3 sequences, roughly 6.9% appearing once. This specimen consisted of lung tumor tissue, obtained at surgery. These TCRs come from a male donor with early-stage non-small cell lung cancer.

In this sample, this clonotype turned up many times. The chain joins TRBV15 to TRBJ1-5, with 11 bases fitting TRBD1. V lost 5 bases to trimming and J lost 5 bases; unmatched junction nucleotides: 2. In germline, CDR1 is LNHNV, CDR2 YYDKDF (reference sequence). The CDR3 runs 14 residues. CDR3: CATSGQGAYQPQHF. The DNA of the CDR3 is TGTGCCACCAGCGGACAGGGGGCCTATCAGCCCCAGCATTTT.

The chain couples TRBV18 to TRBJ2-1; 8 positions match TRBD1. V shed 0 bases, J shed 4 bases, and the junction held 5 bases outside the gene matches. The germline V gene has CDR1 KGHSH and CDR2 LQKENI. The CDR3 is 16 residues long. CDR3 sequence (DNA): TGTGCCAGCTCACCACCGCAGGGGGCCCCGTACAATGAGCAGTTCTTC. Translated, it gives CASSPPQGAPYNEQFF.

This clonotype was observed many times. The chain has TRBV10-3 and TRBJ2-3, with D perhaps TRBD1 (6 bases). V lost 6 bases and J 2 bases, leaving 9 bases between the germline ends. Germline V gives CDR1 ENHRY, CDR2 SYGVKD. The CDR3 loop spans 13 amino acids. The DNA of the CDR3 is TGTGCCATCAGGGGGGACAACACAGATACGCAGTATTTT. This gives the protein CAIRGDNTDTQYF.

In this sample, this clonotype turned up a few times. The genes are TRBV20-1 and TRBJ1-3; D unresolved. Germline assignment: CDR1 DFQATT and CDR2 SNEGSKA (reference sequence). The length of the CDR3 is 13 residues. V lost 6 bases, J lost 4 bases, and 13 bases lay in between. CDR3 amino acids: CSAPLGVGNTIYF. The CDR3 DNA is TGCAGTGCCCCCCTTGGAGTCGGAAACACCATATATTTT.

This clonotype has at least ten counts. The chain joins TRBV18 to TRBJ1-5; tentative D call: TRBD1 (6 bases). The V end lost 2 bases, the J end lost 5 bases, and 7 bases lay between the germline ends. The CDR3 runs to 13 residues. The germline CDR1 and CDR2 sequences are KGHSH and LQKENI. This CDR3 is CASSPSGDQPQHF. The CDR3 DNA reads TGTGCCAGCTCACCATCAGGGGATCAGCCCCAGCATTTT.

This clonotype was detected a few times. The V call is TRBV4-2, the J call TRBJ2-3; D uncertain. The CDR3 is 12 residues long. Trimming left V 0 bases short and J 7 bases short, with 5 bases between. Germline CDR1 is LGHNA and CDR2 is YNFKEQ. DNA for the CDR3: TGTGCCAGCAGCCAAGACAGAAATACGCAGTATTTT. Translating it yields CASSQDRNTQYF.

This clonotype was counted between two and nine times. The chain uses TRBV29-1 and TRBJ2-3; 7 bases map to TRBD1. Germline CDR1 is SQVTM and CDR2 is ANQGSEA. Trimming took 3 bases from V and 4 from J; bases not matched to a gene: 1. The CDR3 consists of 12 residues. The CDR3 sequence is CSVDQGADTQYF. The CDR3 region has the DNA TGCAGCGTTGATCAGGGGGCAGATACGCAGTATTTT.

This clonotype was recorded many times. This sequence joins TRBV28 and TRBJ2-7; TRBD1 might be the D (6 bases). The CDR3 is 13 amino acids. Germline V gene data show CDR1 as MDHEN and CDR2 as SYDVKM. V shed 10 bases and J shed 5 bases, with 18 bases lying between them. The CDR3 sequence is CATVTGARDEQYF. The CDR3 DNA reads as TGTGCCACAGTGACAGGTGCCCGCGACGAGCAGTACTTC.

This clonotype has only a few counts. This chain connects TRBV13 to TRBJ2-2, with D perhaps matching TRBD1 (7 bases). V was trimmed by 6 bases and J by 6 bases, leaving 20 bases between them. Germline-derived CDR1 and CDR2 are PRHDT and FYEKMQ (reference sequence). CDR3 length: 16 residues. CDR3 loop: CASRPRGRGTPGELFF. The CDR3 DNA reads TGTGCCAGCAGACCGCGGGGCAGGGGGACCCCCGGGGAGCTGTTTTTT.

The sample holds many counts of this clonotype. The gene calls are TRBV5-1 and TRBJ2-7; 9 bases line up with TRBD1. Per the germline V gene, CDR1 is SGHRS and CDR2 is YFSETQ. The trim removed 3 bases at V and 6 bases at J, leaving 13 bases unmatched. The CDR3 covers 16 residues. The CDR3 bases are TGCGCCAGCAGCTCTAGGGTGGGACAGGGTCGAGGCGAGCAGTACTTC. Translation: CASSSRVGQGRGEQYF.

The V and J genes are TRBV6-2 or TRBV6-3 and TRBJ1-2; a weak D match, TRBD1 (6 bases). This CDR3 is 14 amino acids long. Trimming removed 6 bases from V and 3 bases from J, with 14 bases in between. Germline V gives CDR1 MNHEY, CDR2 SVGEGT. The CDR3 sequence: CASRARTDHYGYTF. The CDR3 DNA reads TGTGCCAGCAGGGCGAGGACAGATCACTATGGCTACACCTTC.

Many counts were recorded for this clonotype. This chain uses TRBV3-1 with TRBJ2-3; unclear D gene. Per germline, CDR1 LGHDT and CDR2 YNNKEL (reference sequence). The ends were cut back, 3 bases at V and 6 bases at J, with 7 bases in the middle. The length of the CDR3 is 12 residues. The CDR3 sequence is CASSQGKDTQYF. DNA of the CDR3: TGTGCCAGCAGCCAGGGGAAGGATACGCAGTATTTT.

This clonotype has a count of ten or more. This chain connects TRBV29-1 to TRBJ1-1; a weak D match, TRBD1 (5 bases). Trimming shortened V by 3 bases and J by 1 base, and 12 bases separated the two germline ends. Germline values: CDR1 SQVTM, CDR2 ANQGSEA. This CDR3 is built from 14 residues. The CDR3 nucleotides read TGCAGCGTTGAGTGGGGCAGGTCGAACACTGAAGCTTTCTTT. It yields the protein CSVEWGRSNTEAFF.

This clonotype was recorded many times. The chain carries TRBV7-9 and TRBJ1-2, with D perhaps TRBD1 (6 bases). This CDR3 has 12 amino acids. Germline V CDR1 and CDR2: SEHNR, FQNEAQ (reference sequence). Deletions cut 11 bases from V and 5 bases from J, with 15 bases between. The CDR3, as DNA: TGTGCCGTAGGGACACCCTCTTATGGCTACACCTTC. Residues: CAVGTPSYGYTF. Complete variable domain (other parts from reference TRBV7-9 and TRBJ1-2): DTGVSQNPRHKITKRGQNVTFRCDPISEHNRLYWYRQTLGQGPEFLTYFQNEAQLEKSRLLSDRFSAERPKGSFSTLEIQRTEQGDSAMYLCAVGTPSYGYTFGSGTRLTVV.

This clonotype rates as medium-sized. V gene TRBV20-1 combines with J gene TRBJ1-3; D is possibly TRBD1 (5 bases). The V end lost 0 bases, the J end lost 3 bases, and 9 bases lay between the germline ends. The CDR3 runs to 14 residues. Germline assignment: CDR1 DFQATT and CDR2 SNEGSKA (reference sequence). CDR3 amino acids: CSARDQGVGNTIYF. CDR3 nucleotides: TGCAGTGCTAGAGATCAAGGGGTTGGAAACACCATATATTTT.

This clonotype has just a few counts. V usage is TRBV5-1 and J usage is TRBJ2-1; possible D gene TRBD2, 6 bases. CDR3 length equals 12 residues. Germline CDR1 SGHRS, CDR2 YFSETQ. V was pared by 6 bases and J by 6 bases, with 10 bases between. The CDR3 nucleotides read TGCGCCAGCACGGCGGGGTTCAATGAGCAGTTCTTC. Translation gives CASTAGFNEQFF.

This clonotype was seen at least ten times. J is TRBJ2-7 and V is TRBV6-6; tentatively, D is TRBD1 or TRBD2 (6 bases each). Germline V gene data show CDR1 as MNHNY and CDR2 as SVGAGI (reference sequence). The CDR3 has 12 amino acids. The V and J ends lost 8 bases and 2 bases respectively, with 10 bases between them. Here the CDR3 DNA reads TGTGCCAGCGGGGGGCTAACCTACGAGCAGTACTTC. Translating gives CASGGLTYEQYF.

This clonotype was detected many times. This chain connects TRBV6-6 to TRBJ2-6, with D perhaps TRBD1 (6 bases). V was shortened by 5 bases and J by 0 bases, with 8 bases between the two germline ends. Germline loops: CDR1 MNHNY, CDR2 SVGAGI (reference sequence). The CDR3 contains 15 residues. CDR3 in amino acids: CASSDRFSGANVLTF. CDR3 in DNA: TGTGCCAGCAGTGACAGGTTCTCTGGGGCCAACGTCCTGACTTTC.

J is TRBJ2-6 and V is TRBV5-1; D is undetermined. V lost 0 bases and J lost 2, with 6 bases in between. Germline CDR1 is SGHRS and CDR2 is YFSETQ. The CDR3 contains 15 residues. Here the CDR3 DNA reads TGCGCCAGCAGCTTGGAGACCCCTGGGGCCAACGTCCTGACTTTC. Its translation: CASSLETPGANVLTF.

This chain links TRBV19 with TRBJ2-7, with 10 nucleotides matching TRBD1. There are 13 residues in the CDR3. The V gene end was trimmed by 7 bases and the J gene end by 4 bases; junction bases not matched to a gene: 4. Germline CDR1 reads LNHDA; CDR2 reads SQIVND (reference sequence). CDR3 DNA: TGTGCCAGTAAGACAGGGGGCTGTTACGAGCAGTACTTC. This translates into CASKTGGCYEQYF.

This clonotype was seen at least ten times. The chain couples TRBV27 to TRBJ1-4; 12 bases are a match to TRBD1. The ends lost 5 bases at V and 8 bases at J; junction bases unmatched: 12. The CDR3 is 17 residues long. Germline V lookup: CDR1 MNHEY, CDR2 SMNVEV (reference sequence). The CDR3 DNA follows: TGTGCCAGCAGTCTCCGCCCGGGACAGGGGGCTGGGGAAAAACTGTTTTTT. Its protein product is CASSLRPGQGAGEKLFF.

This clonotype was recorded at least ten times. The chain joins TRBV25-1 to TRBJ2-6; D is unresolved. The CDR3 spans 17 residues. The germline CDR1 and CDR2 sequences are MGHDK and SYGVNS. V was clipped by 5 bases and J by 2 bases, with 16 bases between them. The CDR3 sequence is CASSLPGATAGANVLTF. CDR3 coding DNA: TGTGCCAGCAGTCTCCCCGGCGCCACTGCTGGGGCCAACGTCCTGACTTTC.